These T cell receptor beta chains were read from a single sample in a study of blood T cell repertoires in COVID-19. The method was immunoSEQ multiplex PCR; TCRdb's version includes in-frame clones alone and lacks a portion of them. Of about 280,000 clones listed, approximately 86% are singletons. Sequencing was carried out using peripheral blood. The receptors shown here come from a man younger than 35 with active or convalescent COVID-19. The conserved cysteine and the conserved F or W are not part of the CDR3 here. Each record gives: V gene, J gene, CDR3 protein.

v_call: TRBV5-6; j_call: TRBJ1-2; cdr3_aa: ASSPGQGNYGYT
v_call: TRBV5-6; j_call: TRBJ1-1; cdr3_aa: ASSATTPQLAF
v_call: TRBV28; j_call: TRBJ1-5; cdr3_aa: ASRFRGGQPQH
v_call: TRBV5-1; j_call: TRBJ1-5; cdr3_aa: ASSLARDSYSNQPQH
v_call: TRBV5-1; j_call: TRBJ2-1; cdr3_aa: ASSLEGQGYEQF
v_call: TRBV5-1; j_call: TRBJ2-6; cdr3_aa: ASSLAEGRANVLT
v_call: TRBV2; j_call: TRBJ1-4; cdr3_aa: ASSETGGFGEKLF
v_call: TRBV21-1; j_call: TRBJ2-7; cdr3_aa: ASLKGKDRASDEQY
v_call: TRBV27; j_call: TRBJ2-1; cdr3_aa: ASSFASGLSYNEQF
v_call: TRBV3-1/TRBV3-2; j_call: TRBJ2-2; cdr3_aa: ASSQLPGGRASGELF
v_call: TRBV9; j_call: TRBJ1-6; cdr3_aa: ASSGELDYNSPLH
v_call: TRBV20-1; j_call: TRBJ1-1; cdr3_aa: SASIGTGNTEAF
v_call: TRBV15; j_call: TRBJ1-5; cdr3_aa: ATSRSGSNQPQH
v_call: TRBV2; j_call: TRBJ2-5; cdr3_aa: ASSRGLAGGTSETQY
v_call: TRBV6-6; j_call: TRBJ1-5; cdr3_aa: ASRYSDGPQH
v_call: TRBV25-1; j_call: TRBJ1-2; cdr3_aa: ASSEQLDSGGYT
v_call: TRBV5-1; j_call: TRBJ2-7; cdr3_aa: ASSLEGGGPGYEQY
v_call: TRBV9; j_call: TRBJ1-2; cdr3_aa: ASSVAGAGNYGYT
v_call: TRBV11-2; j_call: TRBJ2-7; cdr3_aa: ASSLFGGVSYEQY
v_call: TRBV6-2/TRBV6-3; j_call: TRBJ2-5; cdr3_aa: ASSNGQGAETQY
v_call: TRBV6-5; j_call: TRBJ1-1; cdr3_aa: ASSFVLGSMNTEAF
v_call: TRBV14; j_call: TRBJ1-4; cdr3_aa: ASSQTTGLPEKLF
v_call: TRBV12-5; j_call: TRBJ1-1; cdr3_aa: ASGNVQGGLAEAF
v_call: TRBV14; j_call: TRBJ2-7; cdr3_aa: ASSGGGSYEQY
v_call: TRBV5-1; j_call: TRBJ2-5; cdr3_aa: ASSPGTSGGKETQY
v_call: TRBV14; j_call: TRBJ2-7; cdr3_aa: ASSQWAGTASYEQY
v_call: TRBV19; j_call: TRBJ1-4; cdr3_aa: ASSIMASGATNEKLF
v_call: TRBV15; j_call: TRBJ2-7; cdr3_aa: ATSRQNGDEQY
v_call: TRBV4-3; j_call: TRBJ1-2; cdr3_aa: ASSQTRGDYGYT
v_call: TRBV5-1; j_call: TRBJ2-5; cdr3_aa: ASSLARLAETQY
v_call: TRBV6-6; j_call: TRBJ2-5; cdr3_aa: ASSYPNGGDETQY
v_call: TRBV10-3; j_call: TRBJ2-7; cdr3_aa: AIKDRETYEQY
v_call: TRBV2; j_call: TRBJ2-3; cdr3_aa: ASTRGSRTSTDTQY
v_call: TRBV5-4; j_call: TRBJ2-7; cdr3_aa: ASSHPGQGASEQY
v_call: TRBV4-1; j_call: TRBJ1-2; cdr3_aa: ASSQERVDYGYT
v_call: TRBV6-5; j_call: TRBJ1-2; cdr3_aa: ASGVSGGDYGYT